This T cell receptor beta chain was found in a study of Ad26.COV2.S vaccination and SARS-CoV-2 variants. Study-wide results and limits: Estimates derived from TCR breadth and depth analyses may have underestimated total T cell responses. Higher spike-specific TCR breadth was found in vaccine recipients than in placebo recipients. Responses of spike-specific T cells (both CD8+ and CD4+) reportedly showed substantial breadth after vaccination.

To note about this clone: The antigen remains undetermined.

TCRdb's copy holds only in-frame clones and misses some; the assay was immunoSEQ multiplex PCR. The data show roughly 92,000 clones, with roughly 84% seen just once and around a sixth held by the top ten. From germline, CDR1 is SGHRS and CDR2 YFSETQ. The CDR3 runs to 16 residues. The J segment lost 3 bases and the V segment lost 6 bases, leaving 9 bases of the junction unmatched. The input for sequencing was peripheral blood, taken after recovery from COVID-19. This TCR derives from a human donor who had recovered from COVID-19. The V call is TRBV5-1, the J call TRBJ2-2; 9 positions agree with TRBD1. Here the CDR3 DNA reads TGCGCCAGCAACCTGGGGGACAGGGTAGACACCGGGGAGCTGTTTTTT. It specifies CASNLGDRVDTGELFF. Full variable domain (remainder filled in from reference TRBV5-1 and TRBJ2-2): KAGVTQTPRYLIKTRGQQVTLSCSPISGHRSVSWYQQTPGQGLQFLFEYFSETQRNKGNFPGRFSGRQFSNSRSEMNVSTLELGDSALYLCASNLGDRVDTGELFFGEGSRLTVL.